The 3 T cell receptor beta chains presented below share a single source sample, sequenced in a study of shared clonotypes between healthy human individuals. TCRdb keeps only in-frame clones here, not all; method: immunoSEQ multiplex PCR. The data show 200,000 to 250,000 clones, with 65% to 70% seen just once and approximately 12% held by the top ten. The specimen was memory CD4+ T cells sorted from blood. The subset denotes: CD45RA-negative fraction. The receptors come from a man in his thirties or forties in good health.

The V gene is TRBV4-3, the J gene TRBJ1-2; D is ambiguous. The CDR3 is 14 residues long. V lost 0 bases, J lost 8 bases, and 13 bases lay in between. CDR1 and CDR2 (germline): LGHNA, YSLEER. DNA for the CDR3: TGCGCCAGCAGCCAAGAGTTACAAGAATGGGGCTACACCTTC. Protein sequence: CASSQELQEWGYTF.

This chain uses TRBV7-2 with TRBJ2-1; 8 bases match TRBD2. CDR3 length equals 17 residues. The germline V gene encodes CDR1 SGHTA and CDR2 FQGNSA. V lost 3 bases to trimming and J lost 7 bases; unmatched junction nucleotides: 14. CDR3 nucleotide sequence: TGTGCCAGCAGCTTGCCGGCGGTAGCGGGAAGGGGGAATGAGCAGTTCTTC. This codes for CASSLPAVAGRGNEQFF.

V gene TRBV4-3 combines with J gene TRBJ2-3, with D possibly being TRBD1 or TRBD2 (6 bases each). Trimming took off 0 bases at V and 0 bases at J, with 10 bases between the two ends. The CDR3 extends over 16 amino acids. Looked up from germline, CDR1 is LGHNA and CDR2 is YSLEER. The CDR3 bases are TGCGCCAGCAGCCAAGACGGGGGCGCCAGCACAGATACGCAGTATTTT. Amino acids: CASSQDGGASTDTQYF.